Sequencing of this T cell receptor beta chain was carried out in a study of T cells in localized non-small cell lung cancer. Study results and limitations: There were a median roughly 62 of the top 100 tumor clones appearing in adjacent lung. The study sequenced only one region of the tumor. As a result, intratumor heterogeneity could not be excluded and remains possible. T cell clonality was highest in uninvolved adjacent lung, above tumor.

This clone was recorded once. As yet, its antigen is unknown. V shed 9 bases and J shed 7 bases, with 12 bases lying between them. The CDR3 extends over 11 amino acids. Germline-derived CDR1 and CDR2 are MNHNY and SVGAGI (reference sequence). Sequencing used immunoSEQ multiplex PCR; TCRdb keeps in-frame clones, though not all of them. The sample lists fewer than 8,500 clones, 87% occurring once. The V and J genes are TRBV6-6 and TRBJ1-1; unclear D gene. This clonotype originated in a male donor aged 60 or over with stage III lung adenocarcinoma. The sequenced sample was peripheral blood, obtained before any cancer treatment. DNA for the CDR3: TGTGCCAGGAGGGAAGCAGATGAAGCTTTCTTT. Translating it yields CARREADEAFF.